This paragraph covers one T cell receptor beta chain sequence. This entry is derived from a study of blood T cell repertoires in COVID-19. Study overall: Sources were T cells, B-cell-depleted T cells, or PBMCs; the material itself was cDNA or gDNA.

Measured with immunoSEQ multiplex PCR; TCRdb has only the in-frame clones, and not every one. Seen here are 200,000 to 250,000 clones, approximately 86% observed once, and the top ten hold 5% to 7%. The CDR3 runs 15 residues. Trimming pared 4 bases from V and 7 bases from J, leaving 19 bases between. The germline CDR1 and CDR2 sequences are LNHDA and SQIVND (reference sequence). This receptor was taken from a woman aged 60-70 years with active or convalescent COVID-19. This chain connects TRBV19 to TRBJ1-2; D might be TRBD1 (5 bases). The sample taken for sequencing was peripheral blood. Here the CDR3 reads CASSKPDSPGGGYTF. For the CDR3, the DNA is TGTGCCAGTAGTAAACCTGACAGTCCGGGGGGTGGCTACACCTTC.